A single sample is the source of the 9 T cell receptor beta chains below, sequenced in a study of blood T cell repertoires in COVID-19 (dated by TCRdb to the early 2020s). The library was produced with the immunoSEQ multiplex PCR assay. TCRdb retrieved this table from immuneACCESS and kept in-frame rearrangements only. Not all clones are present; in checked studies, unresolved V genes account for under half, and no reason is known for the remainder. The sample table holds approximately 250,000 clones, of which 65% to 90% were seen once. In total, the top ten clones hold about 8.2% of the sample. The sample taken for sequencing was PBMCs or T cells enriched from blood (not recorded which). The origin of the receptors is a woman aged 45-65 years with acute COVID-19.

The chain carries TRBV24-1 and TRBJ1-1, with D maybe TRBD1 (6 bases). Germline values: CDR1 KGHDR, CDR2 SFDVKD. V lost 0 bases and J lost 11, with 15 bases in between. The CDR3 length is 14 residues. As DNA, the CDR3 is TGTGCCACCAGTGATTTGTACCGATCAAGGGGGGCTTTCTTT. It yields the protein CATSDLYRSRGAFF.

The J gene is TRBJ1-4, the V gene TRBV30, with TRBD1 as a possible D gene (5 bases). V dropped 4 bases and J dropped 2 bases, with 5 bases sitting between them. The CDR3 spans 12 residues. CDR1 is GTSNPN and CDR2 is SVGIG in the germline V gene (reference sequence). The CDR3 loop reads CAWKGTNEKLFF. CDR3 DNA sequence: TGTGCCTGGAAGGGGACTAATGAAAAACTGTTTTTT.

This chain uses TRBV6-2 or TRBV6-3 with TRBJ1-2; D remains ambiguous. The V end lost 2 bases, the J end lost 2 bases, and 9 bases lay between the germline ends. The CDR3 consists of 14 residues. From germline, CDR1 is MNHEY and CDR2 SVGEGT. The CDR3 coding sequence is TGTGCCAGCAGTTACCCCATAGTAAACTATGGCTACACCTTC. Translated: CASSYPIVNYGYTF.

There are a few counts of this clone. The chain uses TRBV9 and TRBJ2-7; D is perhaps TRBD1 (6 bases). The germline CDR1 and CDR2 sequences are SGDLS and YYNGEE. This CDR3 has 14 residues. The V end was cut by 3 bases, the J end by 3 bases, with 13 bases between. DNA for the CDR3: TGTGCCAGCAGCGCAACCGGGACAAGCTACGAGCAGTACTTC. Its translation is CASSATGTSYEQYF. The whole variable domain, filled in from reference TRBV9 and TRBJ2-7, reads DSGVTQTPKHLITATGQRVTLRCSPRSGDLSVYWYQQSLDQGLQFLIQYYNGEERAKGNILERFSAQQFPDLHSELNLSSLELGDSALYFCASSATGTSYEQYFGPGTRLTVT.

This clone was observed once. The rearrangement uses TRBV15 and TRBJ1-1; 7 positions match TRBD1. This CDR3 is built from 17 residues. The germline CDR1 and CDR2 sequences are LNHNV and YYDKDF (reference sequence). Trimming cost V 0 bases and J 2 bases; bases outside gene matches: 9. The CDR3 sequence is CATSRDLGRGKNTEAFF. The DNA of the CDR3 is TGTGCCACCAGCAGAGATCTGGGCAGGGGGAAAAACACTGAAGCTTTCTTT.

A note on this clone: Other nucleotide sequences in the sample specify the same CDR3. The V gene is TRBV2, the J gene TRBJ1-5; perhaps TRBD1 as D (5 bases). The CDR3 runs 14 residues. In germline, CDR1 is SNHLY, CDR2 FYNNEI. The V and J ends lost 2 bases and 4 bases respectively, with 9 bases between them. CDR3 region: CASSEQGRNQPQHF. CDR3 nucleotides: TGTGCCAGCAGTGAACAGGGAAGAAATCAGCCCCAGCATTTT.

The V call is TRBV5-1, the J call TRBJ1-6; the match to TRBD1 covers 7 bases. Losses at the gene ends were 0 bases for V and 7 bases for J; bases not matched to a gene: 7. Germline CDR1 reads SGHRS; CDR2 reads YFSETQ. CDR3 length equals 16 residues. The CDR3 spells CASSLESQGGNSPLHF. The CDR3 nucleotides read TGCGCCAGCAGCTTGGAATCCCAGGGGGGAAATTCACCCCTCCACTTT. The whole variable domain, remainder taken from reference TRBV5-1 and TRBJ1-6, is KAGVTQTPRYLIKTRGQQVTLSCSPISGHRSVSWYQQTPGQGLQFLFEYFSETQRNKGNFPGRFSGRQFSNSRSEMNVSTLELGDSALYLCASSLESQGGNSPLHFGNGTRLTVT.

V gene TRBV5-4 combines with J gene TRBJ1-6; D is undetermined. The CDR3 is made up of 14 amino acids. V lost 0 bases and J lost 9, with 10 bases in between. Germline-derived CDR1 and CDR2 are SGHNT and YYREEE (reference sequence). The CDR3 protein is CASSLAQNGSPLHF. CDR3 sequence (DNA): TGTGCCAGCAGCTTGGCACAGAATGGTTCACCCCTCCACTTT.

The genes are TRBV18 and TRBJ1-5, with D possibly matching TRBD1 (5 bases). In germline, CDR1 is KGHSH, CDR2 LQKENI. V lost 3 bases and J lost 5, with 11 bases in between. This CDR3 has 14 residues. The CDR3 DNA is TGTGCCAGCTCACCGCTGGTAGGGGATCAGCCCCAGCATTTT. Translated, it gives CASSPLVGDQPQHF.